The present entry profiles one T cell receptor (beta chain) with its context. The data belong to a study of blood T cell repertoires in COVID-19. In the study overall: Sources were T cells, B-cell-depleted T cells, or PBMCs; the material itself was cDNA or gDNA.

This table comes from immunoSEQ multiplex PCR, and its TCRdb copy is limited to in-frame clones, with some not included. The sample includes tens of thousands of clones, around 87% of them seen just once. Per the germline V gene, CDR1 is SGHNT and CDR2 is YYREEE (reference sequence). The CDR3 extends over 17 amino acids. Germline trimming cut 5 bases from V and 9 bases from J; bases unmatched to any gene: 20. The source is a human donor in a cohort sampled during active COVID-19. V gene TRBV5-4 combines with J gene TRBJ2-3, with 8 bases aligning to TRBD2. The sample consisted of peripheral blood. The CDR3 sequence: CASRPGTSGILPETQYF. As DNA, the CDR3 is TGTGCCAGCAGGCCTGGCACTAGCGGAATCCTTCCGGAAACGCAGTATTTT.